One and the same sample provided the 14 T cell receptor beta chains below, sequenced in a study of T cells in Graves' hyperthyroidism and ophthalmopathy. Amplified regions were TCR beta CDR3 sequences from RNA transcripts. First-round RT-PCR with HTBI primers amplified the TCR CDR3 region. MiXCR, applied by TCRdb to the multiplex PCR reads, yields one record per CDR3 protein. The sample includes 300,000 to 450,000 distinct CDR3 sequences, 13% to 15% of them seen just once. Sequenced sample: blood. These receptors were taken from a woman aged 25-40 years with Graves' ophthalmopathy.

In this sample, this clonotype turned up many times. The V call is TRBV18, the J call TRBJ1-5; no firm D call. Germline assignment: CDR1 KGHSH and CDR2 LQKENI. With 3 bases removed from V and 3 bases from J, the gap between germline ends came to 12 bases. CDR3 size: 15 residues. CDR3 sequence (DNA): TGTGCCAGCTCACCTCTAGGACGGAACAATCAGCCCCAGCATTTT. It codes for CASSPLGRNNQPQHF.

The chain recombines TRBV2 with TRBJ1-2; 10 bases are a match to TRBD1. The J segment lost 7 bases and the V segment lost 10 bases, leaving 6 bases of the junction unmatched. The germline V gene has CDR1 SNHLY and CDR2 FYNNEI. This CDR3 comprises 12 residues. The chain's CDR3 is CANRQGAGGYTF. CDR3 DNA sequence: TGTGCCAACCGACAGGGGGCAGGTGGCTACACCTTC.

This clonotype was seen at least ten times. V gene TRBV6-2 or TRBV6-3 combines with J gene TRBJ2-7, with 9 positions matching TRBD2. The CDR3 is made up of 18 amino acids. V lost 6 bases to trimming and J lost 3 bases; unmatched junction nucleotides: 18. The germline V gene encodes CDR1 MNHEY and CDR2 SVGEGT. The CDR3 is CASRPLGGGARLNYEQYF. CDR3 in DNA: TGTGCCAGCAGACCTCTAGGCGGGGGGGCCCGTCTCAACTACGAGCAGTACTTC.

This clonotype was recorded at least ten times. The V gene is TRBV7-3, the J gene TRBJ2-1; a weak D match, TRBD1 (5 bases). CDR1 is SGHTA and CDR2 is FQGTGA in the germline V gene. This CDR3 region has 13 residues. The ends were cut back, 2 bases at V and 8 bases at J, with 10 bases in the middle. The chain's CDR3 is CASSLGIGDEQFF. In DNA form, the CDR3 reads TGTGCCAGCAGCTTAGGGATAGGGGATGAGCAGTTCTTC.

In this sample, this clonotype turned up many times. The V and J genes are TRBV12-5 and TRBJ2-1; D gene unclear. The CDR3 runs 15 residues. The V end lost 2 bases, the J end lost 1 base, and 9 bases lay between the germline ends. Germline V gene sequence: CDR1 LGHNT, CDR2 FRNRAP. CDR3 nucleotides: TGTGCTAGTGGTTTGCGGGTAGGTTCCTACAATGAGCAGTTCTTC. Its translation: CASGLRVGSYNEQFF.

This clonotype was seen a handful of times. A much larger clone differs by one base, so this may be a read error. V is TRBV6-2 or TRBV6-3 and J is TRBJ2-7; TRBD1 matches 7 bases. The germline V gene has CDR1 MNHEY and CDR2 SVGEGT. The CDR3 sequence is 15 residues long. Germline trimming cut 10 bases from V and 2 bases from J; bases unmatched to any gene: 14. The CDR3 here is CANTPGQDPPYEQYF. The CDR3 nucleotides read TGTGCCAACACCCCTGGACAGGACCCTCCCTACGAGCAGTACTTC.

This clonotype was counted ten times or more. The CDR3 protein is CAWSPIRETQYF. CDR3 coding DNA: TGTGCCTGGAGCCCGATTCGGGAGACCCAGTACTTC. The V and J genes are TRBV30 and TRBJ2-5; unclear D gene. The V and J ends lost 3 bases and 5 bases respectively, with 10 bases between them. Germline CDR1 reads GTSNPN; CDR2 reads SVGIG (reference sequence). This CDR3 is 12 amino acids long.

V usage is TRBV20-1 and J usage is TRBJ1-4, with a possible D match to TRBD1 (5 bases). The CDR3 loop spans 14 amino acids. Germline V gene sequence: CDR1 DFQATT, CDR2 SNEGSKA (reference sequence). Trimming pared 0 bases from V and 0 bases from J, leaving 5 bases between. CDR3 residues: CSAREGATNEKLFF. CDR3 in DNA: TGCAGTGCTAGAGAGGGGGCAACTAATGAAAAACTGTTTTTT.

About this clonotype itself: A much more abundant neighbour one base away suggests this may be a read error. The chain recombines TRBV7-2 with TRBJ2-2; 8 bases fit TRBD1. The CDR3 has 14 residues. Germline values: CDR1 SGHTA, CDR2 FQGNSA. With 5 bases clipped from V and 13 bases from J, the junction kept 12 bases outside the gene matches. CDR3 coding DNA: TGTGCCAGCAGCATACAGGCGGGGACAGGAGGGCTGTTTTTT. This sequence encodes CASSIQAGTGGLFF.

In its sample, this clonotype was seen many times. The chain carries TRBV20-1 and TRBJ2-1; TRBD2 aligns across 15 bases. The CDR3 has 19 residues. Per germline, CDR1 DFQATT and CDR2 SNEGSKA (reference sequence). V dropped 3 bases and J dropped 4; count of bases not matched to a gene: 13. CDR3 bases: TGCAGTGCTAGTCCGGAGACGGTAGGACTAGCGGGGGGGTACAATGAGCAGTTCTTC. Translating gives CSASPETVGLAGGYNEQFF.

This clonotype showed up many times. The chain recombines TRBV7-9 with TRBJ1-5; D perhaps matches TRBD1 (5 bases). V was trimmed by 5 bases and J by 0 bases, leaving 8 bases between them. Germline V gene sequence: CDR1 SEHNR, CDR2 FQNEAQ (reference sequence). CDR3 length: 14 amino acids. CDR3 sequence: CASSGGGSNQPQHF. CDR3 in DNA: TGTGCCAGCAGCGGGGGGGGTAGCAATCAGCCCCAGCATTTT.

The rearrangement uses TRBV15 and TRBJ1-4, with TRBD1 identical over 12 bases. Germline V gene data show CDR1 as LNHNV and CDR2 as YYDKDF (reference sequence). The CDR3 totals 13 residues. Trimming at V came to 8 bases and at J to 6 bases, leaving 1 base not matched to a gene. The CDR3 protein is CATGTGGDEKLFF. In DNA, the CDR3 is TGTGCCACCGGGACAGGGGGCGATGAAAAACTGTTTTTT.

V and J are TRBV7-3 and TRBJ2-2, with 10 bases identical to TRBD1. Trimming cost V 9 bases and J 4 bases; bases outside gene matches: 5. The CDR3 sequence is 14 residues long. Germline V gene sequence: CDR1 SGHTA, CDR2 FQGTGA. The CDR3 loop is CASAGTGATGELFF. Here the CDR3 DNA reads TGTGCCAGTGCCGGGACAGGGGCCACCGGGGAGCTGTTTTTT.

V and J are TRBV19 and TRBJ2-3; D is possibly TRBD1 or TRBD2 (5 bases each). The CDR3 loop spans 15 amino acids. Germline-derived CDR1 and CDR2 are LNHDA and SQIVND (reference sequence). Trimming cost V 2 bases and J 8 bases, with 17 bases left between them. DNA for the CDR3: TGTGCCAGTAGTATATTCCCCAGGGATGGGGGTACGCAGTATTTT. Encoded protein: CASSIFPRDGGTQYF. The complete variable domain, with remaining parts taken from reference TRBV19 and TRBJ2-3, reads DGGITQSPKYLFRKEGQNVTLSCEQNLNHDAMYWYRQDPGQGLRLIYYSQIVNDFQKGDIAEGYSVSREKKESFPLTVTSAQKNPTAFYLCASSIFPRDGGTQYFGPGTRLTVL.